These T cell receptor beta chains were read from a single sample in a study of OX40 agonist ivuxolimab in advanced cancers. Using immunoSEQ multiplex PCR, the repertoire was profiled, and TCRdb retains in-frame clones only, with some absent. This table has roughly 80,000 clones, about 86% appearing once. The starting material was CD4+ or CD8+ T cells sorted from blood, obtained in a trial of the OX40 agonist ivuxolimab. The source of these receptors is an adult with an advanced solid tumor such as melanoma, head and neck, liver or kidney cancer. CDR3s include the opening cysteine and the closing phenylalanine or tryptophan. Each record gives: D gene, V gene, CDR3 length, clone size, J gene, CDR3 protein, CDR3 DNA. A D gene is named only where the DNA matches it firmly. A clone size is listed for some rows: how often the clone was seen (once, few, many), or a class if it is expanded.

>TRBD1|TRBV27|15|once|TRBJ1-5
CASSNRQGGNQPQHF
TGTGCCAGCAGTAACCGACAGGGGGGTAATCAGCCCCAGCATTTT
>-|TRBV29-1|14|-|TRBJ2-3
CSVRSGRQSDTQYF
TGCAGCGTGCGATCTGGACGTCAGTCAGATACGCAGTATTTT
>-|TRBV7-9|12|-|TRBJ1-1
CASSLGFLEAFF
TGTGCCAGCAGCTTAGGGTTCCTTGAAGCTTTCTTT
>-|TRBV5-1|16|-|TRBJ2-5
CASSSWGTGYQETQYF
TGCGCCAGCAGCTCCTGGGGGACGGGCTACCAAGAGACCCAGTACTTC
>-|TRBV6-4|15|-|TRBJ2-6
CASSDPGSGANVLTF
TGTGCCAGCAGTGACCCAGGTTCTGGGGCCAACGTCCTGACTTTC
>-|TRBV11-2|14|-|TRBJ2-7
CASNLGQGTYEQYF
TGTGCCAGCAACCTGGGGCAGGGGACCTACGAGCAGTACTTC
>TRBD1|TRBV28|17|once|TRBJ1-6
CASSSGQGEVGGSPLHF
TGTGCCAGCAGTTCAGGACAGGGAGAGGTTGGGGGTTCACCCCTCCACTTT
>-|TRBV11-2|14|-|TRBJ1-5
CASSLDQGIGAQHF
TGTGCCAGCAGCTTAGATCAGGGGATCGGAGCCCAGCATTTT
>TRBD1|TRBV5-4|17|-|TRBJ1-4
CASSTGGASATNEKLFF
TGTGCCAGCAGTACAGGGGGCGCCTCAGCAACTAATGAAAAACTGTTTTTT
>-|TRBV18|16|-|TRBJ2-5
CASSPRKSPLGETQYF
TGTGCCAGCTCACCACGGAAAAGTCCCCTGGGGGAGACCCAGTACTTC
>-|TRBV25-1|14|-|TRBJ2-7
CASSERTAPYEQYF
TGTGCCAGCAGTGAGAGGACAGCTCCTTACGAGCAGTACTTC
>TRBD1|TRBV27|15|-|TRBJ1-5
CASSRIGTGTQPQHF
TGTGCCAGCAGTCGTATCGGGACAGGGACACAGCCCCAGCATTTT
>-|TRBV7-2|15|-|TRBJ1-2
CASSSLQGIGRGYTF
TGTGCCAGCAGCTCGCTACAGGGAATAGGTAGGGGCTACACCTTC
>TRBD2|TRBV7-6|15|-|TRBJ2-5
CASSLALAGVETQYF
TGTGCCAGCAGCTTAGCGTTGGCGGGGGTAGAGACCCAGTACTTC
>-|TRBV30|15|-|TRBJ2-3
CAWNPGGFRTDTQYF
TGTGCCTGGAACCCCGGGGGCTTCCGCACAGATACGCAGTATTTT
>-|TRBV5-4|15|-|TRBJ2-1
CASSRSGTKYNEQFF
TGTGCCAGCAGCCGATCCGGGACGAAGTACAATGAGCAGTTCTTC
>TRBD2|TRBV19|15|-|TRBJ2-1
CASSAGLAGGSRPFF
TGTGCCAGTAGTGCCGGACTAGCGGGGGGGAGTAGGCCGTTCTTC
>-|TRBV18|14|-|TRBJ2-5
CASSLLALGETQYF
TGTGCCAGCTCTCTTCTAGCCCTGGGGGAGACCCAGTACTTC
>TRBD2|TRBV7-8|16|-|TRBJ2-5
CASSSYLAGVGETQYF
TGTGCCAGCAGCTCGTATCTAGCGGGAGTCGGCGAGACCCAGTACTTC
>-|TRBV10-1|12|-|TRBJ1-5
CASSEGSQPQHF
TGCGCCAGCAGTGAAGGGAGTCAGCCCCAGCATTTT
>-|TRBV10-3|12|-|TRBJ1-1
CAISGGQQVAFF
TGTGCCATCTCAGGCGGACAGCAAGTGGCTTTCTTT
>TRBD1|TRBV28|15|-|TRBJ1-6
CASSPGQVMNSPLHF
TGTGCCAGCAGTCCTGGACAGGTCATGAATTCACCCCTCCACTTT
>-|TRBV5-4|17|-|TRBJ2-2
CASSFGGAGVRTGELFF
TGTGCCAGCAGCTTTGGAGGGGCAGGCGTTAGGACCGGGGAGCTGTTTTTT
>-|TRBV28|15|-|TRBJ2-7
CASSRAQGRPYEQYF
TGTGCCAGCAGCCGAGCACAGGGTAGACCCTACGAGCAGTACTTC
>-|TRBV7-2|13|once|TRBJ2-1
CASSLARLDEQFF
TGTGCCAGCAGCTTAGCGAGGCTAGATGAGCAGTTCTTC
>TRBD2|TRBV7-8|19|-|TRBJ2-3
CASSSRTFSGRVGTDTQYF
TGTGCCAGCAGCTCGAGGACCTTTAGCGGGAGGGTGGGCACAGATACGCAGTATTTT
>-|TRBV4-3|12|-|TRBJ2-2
CASRQGAGELFF
TGCGCCAGCAGACAAGGGGCCGGGGAGCTGTTTTTT
>TRBD1|TRBV15|16|-|TRBJ1-2
CATSSLGTQGNYGYTF
TGTGCCACCAGCAGTTTAGGGACACAGGGGAACTATGGCTACACCTTC
>TRBD1|TRBV9|15|-|TRBJ1-1
CASSEGGQGNTEAFF
TGTGCCAGCAGCGAGGGGGGACAGGGGAACACTGAAGCTTTCTTT
>-|TRBV6-1|15|once|TRBJ2-3
CASTGQKTSTDTQYF
TGTGCCAGCACCGGACAGAAGACTAGCACAGATACGCAGTATTTT
>TRBD2|TRBV27|19|-|TRBJ2-7
CASSLTTHWTSGGSYEQYF
TGTGCCAGCAGTTTAACGACGCATTGGACTAGCGGAGGCTCCTACGAGCAGTACTTC
>TRBD1|TRBV5-1|14|once|TRBJ2-3
CASRTGISTDTQYF
TGCGCCAGCAGGACAGGGATAAGTACAGATACGCAGTATTTT
>TRBD2|TRBV2|16|-|TRBJ2-7
CASSSSGLAGIYEQYF
TGTGCCAGCAGTTCGAGTGGACTAGCGGGAATCTACGAGCAGTACTTC
>TRBD1|TRBV7-8|15|-|TRBJ2-1
CASSLGQGDYNEQFF
TGTGCCAGCAGCTTAGGACAGGGGGATTACAATGAGCAGTTCTTC
>-|TRBV28|14|-|TRBJ2-3
CASSPGGAADTQYF
TGTGCCAGCAGCCCCGGCGGAGCAGCAGATACGCAGTATTTT
>TRBD1|TRBV9|15|-|TRBJ2-3
CASSSRQGATDTQYF
TGTGCCAGCAGTTCTAGACAGGGGGCAACAGATACGCAGTATTTT
>TRBD2|TRBV19|15|-|TRBJ2-1
CASSMPTSGGNTQFF
TGTGCCAGTAGTATGCCAACTAGCGGGGGGAACACGCAGTTCTTC
>-|TRBV11-2|15|few|TRBJ2-6
CASSFRTSGANVLTF
TGTGCCAGCAGCTTCAGGACCTCTGGGGCCAACGTCCTGACTTTC
>TRBD1|TRBV19|14|once|TRBJ1-1
CASSAGTGTTEAFF
TGTGCCAGTAGTGCCGGGACAGGTACCACTGAAGCTTTCTTT
>-|TRBV10-3|14|-|TRBJ1-5
CAISSGHSNQPQHF
TGTGCCATCAGCTCGGGACACAGCAATCAGCCCCAGCATTTT
>-|TRBV4-1|17|-|TRBJ2-3
CASSQGGAAGKVDTQYF
TGCGCCAGCAGCCAAGGGGGGGCAGCGGGAAAAGTAGATACGCAGTATTTT
>TRBD2|TRBV7-7|16|few|TRBJ2-2
CASSLVSSGNTGELFF
TGTGCCAGCAGCTTAGTTTCTAGCGGGAACACCGGGGAGCTGTTTTTT
>TRBD1|TRBV5-1|15|-|TRBJ2-1
CASSPVGQVKNEQFF
TGCGCCAGCAGCCCGGTGGGACAGGTTAAAAATGAGCAGTTCTTC
>-|TRBV5-5|12|-|TRBJ2-2
CASSLDTGELFF
TGTGCCAGCAGCTTGGATACCGGGGAGCTGTTTTTT
>-|TRBV28|16|-|TRBJ2-3
CASSFSHYGLTDTQYF
TGTGCCAGCAGTTTTTCACACTACGGACTCACAGATACGCAGTATTTT
>TRBD2|TRBV4-1|16|-|TRBJ2-5
CASSPATSGGAETQYF
TGCGCCAGCAGCCCCGCGACTAGCGGGGGGGCAGAGACCCAGTACTTC
>-|TRBV11-2|14|-|TRBJ2-2
CASSIQANTGELFF
TGTGCCAGCAGCATACAGGCGAACACCGGGGAGCTGTTTTTT
>TRBD2|TRBV7-2|16|-|TRBJ2-3
CASSRLAGGRTDTQYF
TGTGCCAGCAGCCGACTAGCGGGGGGCCGCACAGATACGCAGTATTTT